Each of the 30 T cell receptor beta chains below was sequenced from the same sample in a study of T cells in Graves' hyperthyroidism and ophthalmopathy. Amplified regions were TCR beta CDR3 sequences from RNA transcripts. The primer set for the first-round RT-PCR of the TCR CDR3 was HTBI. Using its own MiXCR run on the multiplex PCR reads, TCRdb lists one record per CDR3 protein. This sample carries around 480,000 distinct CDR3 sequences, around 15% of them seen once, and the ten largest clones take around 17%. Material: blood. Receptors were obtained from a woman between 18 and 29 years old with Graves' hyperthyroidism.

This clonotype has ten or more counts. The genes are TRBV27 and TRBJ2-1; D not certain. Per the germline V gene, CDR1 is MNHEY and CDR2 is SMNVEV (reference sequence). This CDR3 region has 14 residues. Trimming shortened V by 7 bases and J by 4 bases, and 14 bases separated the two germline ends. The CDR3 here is CASTWNRGYNEQFF. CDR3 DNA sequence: TGTGCCAGCACGTGGAATAGAGGATACAATGAGCAGTTCTTC.

Here the CDR3 DNA reads TGCAGTGCCCCCGCCCGGGCTGAAGCTTTCTTT. Encoded protein: CSAPARAEAFF. This chain links TRBV20-1 with TRBJ1-1; D ambiguous. Germline CDR1 and CDR2: DFQATT and SNEGSKA (reference sequence). V lost 6 bases and J lost 6, with 11 bases in between. This CDR3 is 11 amino acids long.

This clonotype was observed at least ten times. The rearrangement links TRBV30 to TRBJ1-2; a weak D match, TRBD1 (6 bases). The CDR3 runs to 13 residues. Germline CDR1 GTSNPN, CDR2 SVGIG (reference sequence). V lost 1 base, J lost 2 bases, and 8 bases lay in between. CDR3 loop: CAWSEDSNYGYTF. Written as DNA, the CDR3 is TGTGCCTGGAGTGAGGACAGCAACTATGGCTACACCTTC.

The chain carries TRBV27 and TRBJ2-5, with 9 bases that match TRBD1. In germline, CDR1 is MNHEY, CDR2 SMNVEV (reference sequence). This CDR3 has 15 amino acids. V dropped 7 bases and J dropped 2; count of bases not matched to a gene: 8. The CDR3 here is CASTSDRGAQETQYF. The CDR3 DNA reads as TGTGCCAGCACCTCGGACAGGGGAGCTCAAGAGACCCAGTACTTC.

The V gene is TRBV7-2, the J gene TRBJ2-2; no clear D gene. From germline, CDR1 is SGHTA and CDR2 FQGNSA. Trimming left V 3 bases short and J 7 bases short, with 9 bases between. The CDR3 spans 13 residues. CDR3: CASSFVGIGELFF. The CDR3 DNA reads TGTGCCAGCAGCTTCGTAGGGATCGGGGAGCTGTTTTTT.

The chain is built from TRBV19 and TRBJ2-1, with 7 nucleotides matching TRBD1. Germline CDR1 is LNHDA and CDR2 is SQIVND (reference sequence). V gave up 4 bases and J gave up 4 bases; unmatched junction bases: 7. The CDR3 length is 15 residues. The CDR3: CASSNWDSSYNEQFF. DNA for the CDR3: TGTGCCAGTAGTAACTGGGACAGCTCGTACAATGAGCAGTTCTTC.

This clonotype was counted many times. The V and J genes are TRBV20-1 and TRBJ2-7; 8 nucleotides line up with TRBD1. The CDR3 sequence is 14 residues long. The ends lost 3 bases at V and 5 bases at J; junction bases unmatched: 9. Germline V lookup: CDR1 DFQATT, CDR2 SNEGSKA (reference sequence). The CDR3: CSARDRERVHEQYF. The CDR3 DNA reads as TGCAGTGCTAGGGACAGGGAACGGGTCCACGAGCAGTACTTC.

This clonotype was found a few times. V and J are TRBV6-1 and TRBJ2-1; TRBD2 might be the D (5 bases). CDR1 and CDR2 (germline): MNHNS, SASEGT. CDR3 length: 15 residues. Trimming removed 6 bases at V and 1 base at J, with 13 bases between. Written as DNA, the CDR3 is TGTGCCAGCAGCGGGGAGTGGGGATCCTACAATGAGCAGTTCTTC. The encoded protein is CASSGEWGSYNEQFF.

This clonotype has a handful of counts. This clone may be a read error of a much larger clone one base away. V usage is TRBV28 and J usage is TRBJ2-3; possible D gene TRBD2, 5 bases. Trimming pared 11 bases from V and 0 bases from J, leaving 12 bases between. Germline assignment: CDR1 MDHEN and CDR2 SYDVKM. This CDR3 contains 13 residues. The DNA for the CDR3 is TGTGCCGGCCTAGCACCGAGCACAGATACGCAGTATTTT. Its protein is CAGLAPSTDTQYF.

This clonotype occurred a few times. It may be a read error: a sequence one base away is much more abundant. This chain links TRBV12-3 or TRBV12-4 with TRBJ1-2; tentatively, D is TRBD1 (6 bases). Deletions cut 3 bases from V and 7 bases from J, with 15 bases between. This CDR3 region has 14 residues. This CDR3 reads CASSFHREVGGYTF. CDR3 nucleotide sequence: TGTGCCAGCAGTTTCCACAGGGAGGTGGGTGGCTACACCTTC.

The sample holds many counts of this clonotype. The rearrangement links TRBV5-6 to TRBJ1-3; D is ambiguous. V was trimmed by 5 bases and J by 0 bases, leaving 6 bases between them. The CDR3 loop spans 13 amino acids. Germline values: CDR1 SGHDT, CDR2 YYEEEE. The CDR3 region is CASSWDSGNTIYF. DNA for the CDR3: TGTGCCAGCAGTTGGGACTCTGGAAACACCATATATTTT.

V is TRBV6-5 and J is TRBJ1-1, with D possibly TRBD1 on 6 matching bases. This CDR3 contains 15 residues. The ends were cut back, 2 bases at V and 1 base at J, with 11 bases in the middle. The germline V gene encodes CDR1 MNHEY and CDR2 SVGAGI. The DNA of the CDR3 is TGTGCCAGCAGTTACCCGGGGGCGGGGAACACTGAAGCTTTCTTT. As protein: CASSYPGAGNTEAFF.

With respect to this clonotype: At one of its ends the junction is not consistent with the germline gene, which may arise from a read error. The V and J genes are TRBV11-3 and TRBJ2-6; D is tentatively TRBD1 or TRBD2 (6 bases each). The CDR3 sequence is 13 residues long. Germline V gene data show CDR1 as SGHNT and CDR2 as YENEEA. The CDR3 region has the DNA TGTGCCAGCAGCCAATGGGGGGCCAACGTCCCGACTTTC. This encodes CASSQWGANVPTF.

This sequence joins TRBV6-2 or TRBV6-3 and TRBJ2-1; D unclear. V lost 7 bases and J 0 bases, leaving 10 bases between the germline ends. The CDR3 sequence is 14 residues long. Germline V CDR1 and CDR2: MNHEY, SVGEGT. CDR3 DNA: TGTGCCAGCACTCCGATTCTCTCCTACAATGAGCAGTTCTTC. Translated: CASTPILSYNEQFF.

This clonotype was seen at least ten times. The CDR3 spells CASSLAGGGELFF. The CDR3 nucleotides are TGTGCCAGCAGTTTGGCCGGGGGGGGGGAGCTGTTTTTT. J is TRBJ2-2 and V is TRBV12-3 or TRBV12-4; TRBD2 matches at 7 bases. V lost 3 bases to trimming and J lost 8 bases; unmatched junction nucleotides: 3. The CDR3 is made up of 13 amino acids.

For the CDR3, the DNA is TGCAGCGTTGGGGACATTAACTATGGCTACACCTTC. Translated, it gives CSVGDINYGYTF. The gene calls are TRBV29-1 and TRBJ1-2; maybe TRBD1 (6 bases). The CDR3 covers 12 residues. V dropped 4 bases and J dropped 1 base, with 7 bases sitting between them. Germline V gene data show CDR1 as SQVTM and CDR2 as ANQGSEA.

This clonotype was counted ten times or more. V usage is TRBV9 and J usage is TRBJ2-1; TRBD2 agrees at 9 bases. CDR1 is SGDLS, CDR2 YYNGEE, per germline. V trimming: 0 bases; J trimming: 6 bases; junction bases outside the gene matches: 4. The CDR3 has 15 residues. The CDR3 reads CASSVGGTSRNEQFF. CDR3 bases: TGTGCCAGCAGCGTAGGGGGGACTAGCCGCAATGAGCAGTTCTTC.

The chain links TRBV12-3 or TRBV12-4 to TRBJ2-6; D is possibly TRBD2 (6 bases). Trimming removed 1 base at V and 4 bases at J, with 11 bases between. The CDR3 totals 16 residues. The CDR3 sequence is CASSLDGSSGANVLTF. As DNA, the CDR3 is TGTGCCAGCAGTTTAGACGGGAGTTCCGGGGCCAACGTCCTGACTTTC.

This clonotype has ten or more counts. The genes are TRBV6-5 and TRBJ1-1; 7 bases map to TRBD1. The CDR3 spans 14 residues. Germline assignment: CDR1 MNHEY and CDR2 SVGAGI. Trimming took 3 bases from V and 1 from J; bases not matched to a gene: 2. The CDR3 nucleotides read TGTGCCAGCAGTTATACAGGGGCGAACACTGAAGCTTTCTTT. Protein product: CASSYTGANTEAFF.

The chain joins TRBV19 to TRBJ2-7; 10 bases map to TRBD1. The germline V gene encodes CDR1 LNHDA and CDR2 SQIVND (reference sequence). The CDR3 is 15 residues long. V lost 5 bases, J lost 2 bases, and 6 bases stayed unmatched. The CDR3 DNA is TGTGCCAGTAGTCCGAGAGGACAGGGGGCCTACGAGCAGTACTTC. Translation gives CASSPRGQGAYEQYF.

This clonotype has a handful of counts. CDR3 DNA sequence: TGTGCCAGCACCCCCCCCCTAATTAGGATCGCGGAGACCCAGTACTTC. Translated, it gives CASTPPLIRIAETQYF. V usage is TRBV6-2 or TRBV6-3 and J usage is TRBJ2-5; D not certain. Trimming took off 7 bases at V and 5 bases at J, with 23 bases between the two ends. The CDR3 totals 16 residues. Germline V lookup: CDR1 MNHEY, CDR2 SVGEGT.

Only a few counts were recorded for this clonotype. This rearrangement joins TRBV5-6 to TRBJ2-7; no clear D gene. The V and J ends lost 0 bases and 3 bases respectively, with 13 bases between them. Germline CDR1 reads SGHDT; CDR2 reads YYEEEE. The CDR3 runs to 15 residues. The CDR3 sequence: CASSLERNSGYEQYV. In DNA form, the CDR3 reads TGTGCCAGCAGCTTGGAGAGAAATTCGGGCTACGAGCAGTACGTC.

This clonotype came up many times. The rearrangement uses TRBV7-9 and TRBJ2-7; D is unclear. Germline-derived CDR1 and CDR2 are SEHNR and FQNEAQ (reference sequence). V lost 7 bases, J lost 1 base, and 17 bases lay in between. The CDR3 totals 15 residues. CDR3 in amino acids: CASIPNRWDSYEQYF. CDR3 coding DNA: TGTGCCAGCATCCCTAATAGATGGGATTCCTACGAGCAGTACTTC. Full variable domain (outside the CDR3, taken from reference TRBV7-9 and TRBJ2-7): DTGVSQNPRHKITKRGQNVTFRCDPISEHNRLYWYRQTLGQGPEFLTYFQNEAQLEKSRLLSDRFSAERPKGSFSTLEIQRTEQGDSAMYLCASIPNRWDSYEQYFGPGTRLTVT.

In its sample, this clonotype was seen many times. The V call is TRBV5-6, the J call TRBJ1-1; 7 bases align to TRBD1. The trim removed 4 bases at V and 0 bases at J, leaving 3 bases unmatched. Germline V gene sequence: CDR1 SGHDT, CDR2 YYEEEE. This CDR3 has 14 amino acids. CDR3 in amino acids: CASSPDRLNTEAFF. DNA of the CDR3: TGTGCCAGCAGCCCGGACAGGCTGAACACTGAAGCTTTCTTT.

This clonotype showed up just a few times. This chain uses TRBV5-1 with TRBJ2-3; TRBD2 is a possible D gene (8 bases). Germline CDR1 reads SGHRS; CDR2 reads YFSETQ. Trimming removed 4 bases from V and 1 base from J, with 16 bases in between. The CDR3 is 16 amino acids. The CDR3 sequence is CASSPGGGAGTDTQYF. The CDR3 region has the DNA TGCGCCAGCAGCCCGGGAGGGGGCGCCGGCACAGATACGCAGTATTTT.

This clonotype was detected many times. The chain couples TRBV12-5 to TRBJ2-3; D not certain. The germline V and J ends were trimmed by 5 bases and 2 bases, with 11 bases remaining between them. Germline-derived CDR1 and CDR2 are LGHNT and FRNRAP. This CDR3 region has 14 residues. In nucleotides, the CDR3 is TGTGCTAGTGGTCCGCCCGCAGTCACAGATACGCAGTATTTT. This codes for CASGPPAVTDTQYF.

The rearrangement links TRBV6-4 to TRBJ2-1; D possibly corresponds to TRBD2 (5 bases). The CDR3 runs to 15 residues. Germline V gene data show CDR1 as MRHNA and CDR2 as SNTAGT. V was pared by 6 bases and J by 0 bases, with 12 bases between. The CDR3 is CASSSERSSYNEQFF. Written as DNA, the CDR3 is TGTGCCAGCAGCTCCGAGCGGAGCTCCTACAATGAGCAGTTCTTC.

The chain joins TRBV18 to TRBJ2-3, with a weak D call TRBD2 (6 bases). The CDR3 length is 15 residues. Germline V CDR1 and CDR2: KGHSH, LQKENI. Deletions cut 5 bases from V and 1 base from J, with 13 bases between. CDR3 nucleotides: TGTGCCAGCTCAACCGGGGGTTTTCGCACAGATACGCAGTATTTT. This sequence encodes CASSTGGFRTDTQYF. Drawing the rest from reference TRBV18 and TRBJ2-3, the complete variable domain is NAGVMQNPRHLVRRRGQEARLRCSPMKGHSHVYWYRQLPEEGLKFMVYLQKENIIDESGMPKERFSAEFPKEGPSILRIQQVVRGDSAAYFCASSTGGFRTDTQYFGPGTRLTVL.

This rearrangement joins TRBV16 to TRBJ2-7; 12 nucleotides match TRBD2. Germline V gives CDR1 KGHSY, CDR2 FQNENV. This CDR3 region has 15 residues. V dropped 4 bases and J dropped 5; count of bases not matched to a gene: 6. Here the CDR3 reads CASSPLAGGTHEQYF. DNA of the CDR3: TGTGCCAGCAGCCCACTAGCGGGAGGCACCCACGAGCAGTACTTC.

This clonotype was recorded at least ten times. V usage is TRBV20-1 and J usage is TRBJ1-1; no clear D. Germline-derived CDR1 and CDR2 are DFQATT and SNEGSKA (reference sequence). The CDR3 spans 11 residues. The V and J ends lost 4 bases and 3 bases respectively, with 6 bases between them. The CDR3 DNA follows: TGCAGTGCTAAGGACGACACTGAAGCTTTCTTT. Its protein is CSAKDDTEAFF.